The 6 T cell receptor beta chains in this list originate from one sample, sequenced in a study of cytomegalovirus exposure and HLA in healthy donors. In the PCR, 60 Vbeta and 13 Jbeta primers were used. Clones were read by immunoSEQ multiplex PCR, and TCRdb kept only the in-frame ones, dropping some. The sample consists of some 250,000 clones, over 70% of them appearing once. Input material: PBMCs. The receptors come from a woman aged 60-70 years in good health and CMV-seropositive.

This clone was recorded once. The V call is TRBV9, the J call TRBJ2-5, with D perhaps TRBD2 (5 bases). V lost 0 bases, J lost 0 bases, and 9 bases lay in between. This CDR3 has 15 residues. Looked up from germline, CDR1 is SGDLS and CDR2 is YYNGEE. Written as DNA, the CDR3 is TGTGCCAGCAGCGTAGACGCGGGTTACCAAGAGACCCAGTACTTC. Translation: CASSVDAGYQETQYF.

The chain combines TRBV5-3 with TRBJ2-1, with a tentative D call TRBD2 (6 bases). TRBV5-3 is sorted into the ORF group, with uncertain function. V was clipped by 1 base and J by 6 bases, with 17 bases between them. The CDR3 length is 16 residues. This CDR3 reads CARSLREAWGLNEQFF. In DNA, the CDR3 is TGTGCCAGAAGCTTGAGGGAGGCATGGGGCCTCAATGAGCAGTTCTTC.

The chain has TRBV2 and TRBJ2-7; no clear D gene. The germline V gene encodes CDR1 SNHLY and CDR2 FYNNEI. The CDR3 has 15 amino acids. V lost 2 bases and J lost 1, with 12 bases in between. The CDR3 DNA is TGTGCCAGCAGTGAATATTCTGGCAAATCCTACGAGCAGTACTTC. This sequence encodes CASSEYSGKSYEQYF.

This chain connects TRBV18 to TRBJ2-1; 12 nucleotides align to TRBD1. Losses at the gene ends were 6 bases for V and 9 bases for J; bases not matched to a gene: 6. From germline, CDR1 is KGHSH and CDR2 LQKENI. This CDR3 has 14 residues. The CDR3 nucleotides are TGTGCCAGCTCCCCCGGGACAGGGGGCTTTGAGCAGTTCTTC. Translation: CASSPGTGGFEQFF.

Notes on this clone: The identical CDR3 is also encoded by other nucleotide sequences in the sample. The chain joins TRBV4-1 to TRBJ2-7; D not resolved. This CDR3 spans 13 amino acids. The V and J ends lost 1 base and 1 base respectively, with 5 bases between them. Germline assignment: CDR1 MGHRA and CDR2 YSYEKL. For the CDR3, the DNA is TGCGCCAGCAGCCAAGGCCTATCCTACGAGCAGTACTTC. This encodes CASSQGLSYEQYF.

The V and J genes are TRBV25-1 and TRBJ2-3, with TRBD2 matching 13 bases. The CDR3 contains 15 residues. V lost 10 bases and J lost 4; bases outside the gene matches: 8. Germline lookup yields CDR1 MGHDK and CDR2 SYGVNS. The CDR3 region has the DNA TGTGCCACCCCGGGACTAGCGGGGCGGGCAGATACGCAGTATTTT. It is translated as CATPGLAGRADTQYF.